This T cell receptor (beta chain) came from a study of technical replicates of blood from a handful of donors. The CDR3 contains 11 residues. V was clipped by 4 bases and J by 15 bases; unmatched bases: 7. The germline CDR1 and CDR2 sequences are SGHRS and YFSETQ. Assay used: immunoSEQ multiplex PCR; TCRdb lists only in-frame clones, some missing. The table shows 65,000 to 80,000 clones, with 95% to 98% occurring only once. Material for sequencing was T cells isolated from PBMCs. This sequence was found in a human donor in good health. The V gene is TRBV5-1, the J gene TRBJ2-1; 7 bases agree with TRBD2. The CDR3 sequence is CASSTSGMRFF. As DNA, the CDR3 is TGCGCCAGCAGCACAAGCGGGATGAGGTTCTTC. Complete variable domain (other parts from reference TRBV5-1 and TRBJ2-1): KAGVTQTPRYLIKTRGQQVTLSCSPISGHRSVSWYQQTPGQGLQFLFEYFSETQRNKGNFPGRFSGRQFSNSRSEMNVSTLELGDSALYLCASSTSGMRFFGPGTRLTVL.